This T cell receptor beta chain was obtained from a study of blood T cell repertoires in COVID-19. Across the study: From the United States, Italy and Spain came samples of acute and convalescent COVID-19.

Seattle cases were enrolled at active infection and followed longitudinally. The length of the CDR3 is 15 residues. Trimming stripped 2 bases from V and 0 bases from J, with 10 bases between. Germline CDR1 and CDR2: MDHEN and SYDVKM. In the original workflow: Estimated nucleated cell counts came from reference gene primer amplification. Assay: immunoSEQ multiplex PCR; the TCRdb copy retains only in-frame clones and omits some. V and J calls and clone size are given by that table; D and trimming were obtained from the DNA. The sample lists 450,000 or so clones; about 89% were seen once. The sample comprised peripheral blood. The origin of this receptor is a woman in her 40s with COVID-19, enrolled during active disease. The chain recombines TRBV28 with TRBJ1-2; D possibly corresponds to TRBD1 (5 bases). CDR3 coding DNA: TGTGCCAGCAGTTTAAGTGACAGAGCTAACTATGGCTACACCTTC. Protein: CASSLSDRANYGYTF.